Listed below are T cell receptor beta chains from one sample, sequenced in a study of shared clonotypes between healthy human individuals. Profiling relied on immunoSEQ multiplex PCR, and the TCRdb table lists in-frame clones only, not all of them. This sample yields roughly 2.6 million clones, of which more than 80% are seen a single time; under 0.15% belongs to the top ten. Sequenced input: naive CD4+ T cells sorted from blood. Every receptor here comes from a man aged 18 to 35 in good health. Each CDR3 is given with its conserved first and last residue. The order of the fields is V gene, J gene, D gene, CDR3 length, clone size, CDR3 protein, CDR3 DNA. D genes are given only for firm matches. Size is omitted from some rows. Given values are once, few, many or a class for expanded clones.

v_gene: TRBV5-4
j_gene: TRBJ1-2
d_gene: NA
len: 15
abundance: NA
CDR3aa: CASSFIGGKFYGYTF
CDR3nt: TGTGCCAGCAGCTTCATCGGGGGTAAATTCTATGGCTACACCTTC

v_gene: TRBV5-4
j_gene: TRBJ1-4
d_gene: TRBD1
len: 14
abundance: NA
CDR3aa: CASSLDRGDEKLFF
CDR3nt: TGTGCCAGCAGCCTGGACAGGGGCGATGAAAAACTGTTTTTT

v_gene: TRBV11-3
j_gene: TRBJ2-5
d_gene: TRBD2
len: 17
abundance: NA
CDR3aa: CASSRGLAGVYGETQYF
CDR3nt: TGTGCCAGCAGCAGGGGACTAGCGGGAGTTTACGGAGAGACCCAGTACTTC

v_gene: TRBV27
j_gene: TRBJ2-7
d_gene: NA
len: 15
abundance: NA
CDR3aa: CASSPLGGASYEQYF
CDR3nt: TGTGCCAGCAGTCCTCTTGGCGGGGCTTCCTACGAGCAGTACTTC

v_gene: TRBV18
j_gene: TRBJ2-3
d_gene: NA
len: 15
abundance: NA
CDR3aa: CASSLNVQSTDTQYF
CDR3nt: TGTGCCAGCTCTCTAAACGTCCAAAGCACAGATACGCAGTATTTT

v_gene: TRBV7-2
j_gene: TRBJ2-3
d_gene: NA
len: 12
abundance: NA
CDR3aa: CASSISGYTQYF
CDR3nt: TGTGCCAGCAGTATTAGCGGTTATACGCAGTATTTT

v_gene: TRBV10-3
j_gene: TRBJ1-5
d_gene: NA
len: 14
abundance: NA
CDR3aa: CAISVQGTDQPQHF
CDR3nt: TGTGCCATCAGTGTGCAGGGCACGGATCAGCCCCAGCATTTT

v_gene: TRBV10-1
j_gene: TRBJ1-1
d_gene: NA
len: 17
abundance: NA
CDR3aa: CASSESGQGLMNTEAFF
CDR3nt: TGCGCCAGCAGTGAGTCCGGGCAGGGGCTCATGAACACTGAAGCTTTCTTT

v_gene: TRBV28
j_gene: TRBJ2-3
d_gene: NA
len: 12
abundance: NA
CDR3aa: CASTGPGDTQYF
CDR3nt: TGTGCCAGCACCGGGCCCGGGGATACGCAGTATTTT

v_gene: TRBV6-5
j_gene: TRBJ1-2
d_gene: TRBD1
len: 14
abundance: NA
CDR3aa: CASSYGTGNYGYTF
CDR3nt: TGTGCCAGCAGTTACGGGACAGGAAACTATGGCTACACCTTC

v_gene: TRBV6-5
j_gene: TRBJ1-1
d_gene: TRBD1
len: 14
abundance: NA
CDR3aa: CASSHRGLSTEAFF
CDR3nt: TGTGCCAGCAGTCACAGGGGTTTGAGCACTGAAGCTTTCTTT

v_gene: TRBV5-1
j_gene: TRBJ2-7
d_gene: TRBD2
len: 16
abundance: once
CDR3aa: CASSLGLANPSYEQYF
CDR3nt: TGCGCCAGCAGCTTGGGACTAGCGAACCCCTCCTACGAGCAGTACTTC

v_gene: TRBV28
j_gene: TRBJ1-5
d_gene: NA
len: 14
abundance: once
CDR3aa: CASSFGAKQSAQHF
CDR3nt: TGTGCCAGCAGTTTTGGGGCCAAGCAATCAGCCCAGCATTTT

v_gene: TRBV10-3
j_gene: TRBJ2-2
d_gene: NA
len: 15
abundance: NA
CDR3aa: CAISEHGENTGELFF
CDR3nt: TGTGCCATCAGTGAACACGGGGAGAACACCGGGGAGCTGTTTTTT

v_gene: TRBV2
j_gene: TRBJ2-1
d_gene: TRBD1
len: 15
abundance: NA
CDR3aa: CASNRDRGSYNEQFF
CDR3nt: TGTGCCAGCAACAGGGACAGGGGATCCTACAATGAGCAGTTCTTC

v_gene: TRBV28
j_gene: TRBJ1-1
d_gene: NA
len: 15
abundance: NA
CDR3aa: CASSSGSQGDTEAFF
CDR3nt: TGTGCCAGCAGTTCAGGGTCCCAAGGGGACACTGAAGCTTTCTTT

v_gene: TRBV6-5
j_gene: TRBJ1-6
d_gene: TRBD1
len: 15
abundance: NA
CDR3aa: CASSRQGAQDSPLHF
CDR3nt: TGTGCCAGCAGCCGCCAGGGGGCTCAAGATTCACCCCTCCACTTT

v_gene: TRBV6-5
j_gene: TRBJ2-2
d_gene: TRBD2
len: 14
abundance: NA
CDR3aa: CASRPGLAPGELFF
CDR3nt: TGTGCCAGCAGGCCGGGACTAGCGCCCGGGGAGCTGTTTTTT

v_gene: TRBV2
j_gene: TRBJ2-5
d_gene: TRBD2
len: 17
abundance: NA
CDR3aa: CASSEVAAGDPQETQYF
CDR3nt: TGTGCCAGCAGTGAAGTGGCGGCGGGGGACCCCCAAGAGACCCAGTACTTC

v_gene: TRBV30
j_gene: TRBJ2-1
d_gene: NA
len: 16
abundance: few
CDR3aa: CAWSQRGGGPYNEQFF
CDR3nt: TGTGCCTGGAGTCAGAGAGGGGGGGGCCCCTACAATGAGCAGTTCTTC

v_gene: TRBV6-6
j_gene: TRBJ1-2
d_gene: NA
len: 10
abundance: NA
CDR3aa: CASSYDGYTF
CDR3nt: TGTGCCAGCAGTTACGACGGCTACACCTTC

v_gene: TRBV7-3
j_gene: TRBJ2-1
d_gene: NA
len: 14
abundance: NA
CDR3aa: CASSRTPLSNEQFF
CDR3nt: TGTGCCAGCAGCCGGACCCCCCTGTCCAATGAGCAGTTCTTC

v_gene: TRBV7-2
j_gene: TRBJ2-3
d_gene: NA
len: 13
abundance: NA
CDR3aa: CASRWGGEHTQYF
CDR3nt: TGTGCCAGCCGCTGGGGGGGCGAGCATACGCAGTATTTT

v_gene: TRBV19
j_gene: TRBJ1-2
d_gene: NA
len: 14
abundance: once
CDR3aa: CASSIGGPGYGYTF
CDR3nt: TGTGCCAGTAGTATAGGTGGCCCCGGATATGGCTACACCTTC

v_gene: TRBV5-1
j_gene: TRBJ2-5
d_gene: NA
len: 12
abundance: NA
CDR3aa: CASSPGVETQYF
CDR3nt: TGCGCCAGCAGCCCGGGAGTTGAGACCCAGTACTTC

v_gene: TRBV7-6
j_gene: TRBJ1-2
d_gene: TRBD1
len: 17
abundance: NA
CDR3aa: CASSLGTGGAISYGYTF
CDR3nt: TGTGCCAGCAGCTTAGGGACAGGGGGCGCGATCAGCTATGGCTACACCTTC

v_gene: TRBV2
j_gene: TRBJ1-5
d_gene: NA
len: 13
abundance: NA
CDR3aa: CASSVDVRQPQHF
CDR3nt: TGTGCCAGCAGTGTGGACGTGAGGCAGCCCCAGCATTTT

v_gene: TRBV2
j_gene: TRBJ2-5
d_gene: NA
len: 15
abundance: once
CDR3aa: CASSTAWVGPETQYF
CDR3nt: TGTGCCAGCAGTACCGCGTGGGTAGGGCCAGAGACCCAGTACTTC

v_gene: TRBV10-3
j_gene: TRBJ1-5
d_gene: NA
len: 14
abundance: few
CDR3aa: CAISEVAGNQPQHF
CDR3nt: TGTGCCATCAGTGAGGTGGCAGGGAATCAGCCCCAGCATTTT

v_gene: TRBV7-8
j_gene: TRBJ2-7
d_gene: NA
len: 20
abundance: NA
CDR3aa: CASSLRAGPSNRALGSEQYF
CDR3nt: TGTGCCAGCAGCTTAAGGGCGGGGCCGAGTAACAGGGCCCTGGGAAGCGAGCAGTACTTC

v_gene: TRBV18
j_gene: TRBJ1-5
d_gene: NA
len: 13
abundance: NA
CDR3aa: CASSPGNNQPQHF
CDR3nt: TGTGCCAGCTCACCAGGGAACAATCAGCCCCAGCATTTT

v_gene: TRBV5-1
j_gene: TRBJ1-4
d_gene: NA
len: 14
abundance: NA
CDR3aa: CASSNTGLNEKLFF
CDR3nt: TGCGCCAGCAGCAACACAGGGCTCAATGAAAAACTGTTTTTT

v_gene: TRBV6-6
j_gene: TRBJ1-3
d_gene: NA
len: 13
abundance: NA
CDR3aa: CASSPGFGNTIYF
CDR3nt: TGTGCCAGCAGTCCAGGGTTTGGAAACACCATATATTTT

v_gene: TRBV2
j_gene: TRBJ1-6
d_gene: NA
len: 13
abundance: NA
CDR3aa: CASSEIRDSPLHF
CDR3nt: TGTGCCAGCAGTGAAATCAGGGATTCACCCCTCCACTTT

v_gene: TRBV2
j_gene: TRBJ1-1
d_gene: NA
len: 13
abundance: few
CDR3aa: CASSSDRNTEAFF
CDR3nt: TGTGCCAGCAGTTCGGACAGGAACACTGAAGCTTTCTTT

v_gene: TRBV30
j_gene: TRBJ1-2
d_gene: TRBD1
len: 13
abundance: NA
CDR3aa: CAWTAGQGDGYTF
CDR3nt: TGTGCCTGGACCGCGGGACAGGGGGATGGCTACACCTTC

v_gene: TRBV30
j_gene: TRBJ2-3
d_gene: TRBD2
len: 13
abundance: NA
CDR3aa: CARKGGPSDTQYF
CDR3nt: TGTGCCCGGAAGGGAGGGCCCTCAGATACGCAGTATTTT

v_gene: TRBV7-9
j_gene: TRBJ1-1
d_gene: TRBD1
len: 14
abundance: NA
CDR3aa: CASSKGQPNTEAFF
CDR3nt: TGTGCCAGCAGCAAGGGACAGCCGAACACTGAAGCTTTCTTT

v_gene: TRBV2
j_gene: TRBJ2-5
d_gene: NA
len: 14
abundance: NA
CDR3aa: CASSHWDRQETQYF
CDR3nt: TGTGCCAGCAGTCACTGGGACCGTCAAGAGACCCAGTACTTC

v_gene: TRBV6-6
j_gene: TRBJ2-1
d_gene: NA
len: 14
abundance: many
CDR3aa: CASSRVDVDNEQFF
CDR3nt: TGTGCCAGCAGTCGGGTAGACGTGGACAATGAGCAGTTCTTC

v_gene: TRBV6-4
j_gene: TRBJ2-5
d_gene: NA
len: 15
abundance: NA
CDR3aa: CASSEVEDSQETQYF
CDR3nt: TGTGCCAGCAGTGAAGTGGAGGATTCCCAAGAGACCCAGTACTTC

v_gene: TRBV28
j_gene: TRBJ1-5
d_gene: NA
len: 12
abundance: NA
CDR3aa: CASSSGVQSQHF
CDR3nt: TGTGCCAGCAGTTCCGGGGTTCAGTCCCAGCATTTT

v_gene: TRBV25-1
j_gene: TRBJ1-6
d_gene: NA
len: 14
abundance: NA
CDR3aa: CASGSSSYNSPLHF
CDR3nt: TGTGCCAGCGGATCGAGCTCCTATAATTCACCCCTCCACTTT

v_gene: TRBV7-2
j_gene: TRBJ1-6
d_gene: NA
len: 14
abundance: NA
CDR3aa: CASSLVPYNSPLHF
CDR3nt: TGTGCCAGCAGCTTAGTACCCTATAATTCACCCCTCCACTTT

v_gene: TRBV28
j_gene: TRBJ2-1
d_gene: TRBD1
len: 14
abundance: NA
CDR3aa: CASNRDSGHNEQFF
CDR3nt: TGTGCCAGCAACCGGGACAGTGGGCACAATGAGCAGTTCTTC

v_gene: TRBV6-1
j_gene: TRBJ2-5
d_gene: TRBD1
len: 14
abundance: once
CDR3aa: CASIPGGGKETQYF
CDR3nt: TGTGCCAGCATCCCAGGGGGCGGTAAAGAGACCCAGTACTTC

v_gene: TRBV5-6
j_gene: TRBJ1-4
d_gene: TRBD1
len: 12
abundance: NA
CDR3aa: CASSRPQGELFF
CDR3nt: TGTGCCAGCAGCAGGCCTCAGGGGGAACTGTTTTTT

v_gene: TRBV6-1
j_gene: TRBJ1-6
d_gene: NA
len: 17
abundance: NA
CDR3aa: CASSAGEGRAYNSPLHF
CDR3nt: TGTGCCAGCAGTGCAGGAGAGGGCAGGGCCTATAATTCACCCCTCCACTTT

v_gene: TRBV10-3
j_gene: TRBJ2-1
d_gene: TRBD2
len: 14
abundance: NA
CDR3aa: CAISERGGTQGQFF
CDR3nt: TGTGCCATCAGTGAGCGGGGAGGGACGCAAGGGCAGTTCTTC

v_gene: TRBV9
j_gene: TRBJ1-1
d_gene: NA
len: 15
abundance: NA
CDR3aa: CASSVVDRSNTEAFF
CDR3nt: TGTGCCAGCAGCGTAGTAGACAGATCGAACACTGAAGCTTTCTTT

v_gene: TRBV11-2
j_gene: TRBJ2-1
d_gene: NA
len: 11
abundance: once
CDR3aa: CASSLDNEQFF
CDR3nt: TGTGCCAGCAGCCTCGACAATGAGCAGTTCTTC

v_gene: TRBV5-1
j_gene: TRBJ2-7
d_gene: NA
len: 16
abundance: NA
CDR3aa: CASSLGGTSPLYEQYF
CDR3nt: TGCGCCAGCAGCTTGGGTGGGACAAGCCCCCTCTACGAGCAGTACTTC

v_gene: TRBV5-5
j_gene: TRBJ1-4
d_gene: NA
len: 14
abundance: NA
CDR3aa: CASTRQATNEKLFF
CDR3nt: TGTGCCAGCACCAGACAGGCAACTAATGAAAAACTGTTTTTT

v_gene: TRBV15
j_gene: TRBJ1-4
d_gene: TRBD1
len: 19
abundance: NA
CDR3aa: CATSSLGTGTGGTNEKLFF
CDR3nt: TGTGCCACCAGCAGCCTCGGGACAGGGACGGGAGGAACTAATGAAAAACTGTTTTTT

v_gene: TRBV7-2
j_gene: TRBJ2-4
d_gene: NA
len: 15
abundance: NA
CDR3aa: CASSFLEGVKNIQYF
CDR3nt: TGTGCCAGCAGCTTCCTAGAGGGAGTCAAAAACATTCAGTACTTC